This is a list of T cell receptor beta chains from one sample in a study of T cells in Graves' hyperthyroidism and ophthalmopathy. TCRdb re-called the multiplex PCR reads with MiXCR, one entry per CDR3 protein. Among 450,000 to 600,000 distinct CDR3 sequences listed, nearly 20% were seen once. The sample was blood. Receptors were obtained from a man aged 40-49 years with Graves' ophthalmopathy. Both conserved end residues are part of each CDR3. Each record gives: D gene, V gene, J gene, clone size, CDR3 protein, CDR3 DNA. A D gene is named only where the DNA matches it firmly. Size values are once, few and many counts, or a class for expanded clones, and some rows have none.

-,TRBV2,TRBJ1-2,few,CARSVPPAGYTF,TGTGCCAGAAGTGTCCCGCCTGCGGGCTACACCTTC
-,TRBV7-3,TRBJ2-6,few,CASSLQWSGANVLTF,TGTGCCAGCAGTCTCCAGTGGTCTGGGGCCAACGTCCTGACTTTC
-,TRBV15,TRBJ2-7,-,CATSRVSSSYEQYF,TGTGCCACCAGCAGAGTGAGTAGCTCCTACGAGCAGTACTTC
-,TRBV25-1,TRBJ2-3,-,CASSADFLTDTQYF,TGTGCCAGCAGTGCGGACTTCCTCACAGATACGCAGTATTTT
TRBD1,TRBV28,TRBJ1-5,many,CASSFGGDRHQPQHF,TGTGCCAGCAGTTTTGGCGGGGACAGGCATCAGCCCCAGCATTTT
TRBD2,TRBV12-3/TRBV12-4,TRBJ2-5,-,CASKPSPGSGGSWVRETQYF,TGTGCCAGCAAGCCCTCCCCTGGGAGCGGGGGGAGCTGGGTGCGAGAGACCCAGTACTTC
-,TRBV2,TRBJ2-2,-,CASSQDLRIGELFF,TGTGCCAGCAGCCAAGATCTGCGCATCGGGGAGCTGTTTTTT
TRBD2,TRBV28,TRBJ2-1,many,CASSPPGGNYNEQFF,TGTGCAAGCAGTCCCCCGGGAGGGAATTACAATGAGCAGTTCTTC
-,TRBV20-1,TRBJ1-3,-,CSAREGGNTIYF,TGCAGTGCTAGAGAGGGAGGAAACACCATATATTTT
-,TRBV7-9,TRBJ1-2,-,CASSPGEDRYGYTF,TGTGCCAGCAGCCCTGGGGAGGACCGCTATGGCTACACCTTC
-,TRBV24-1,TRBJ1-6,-,CATPGSPFNSPLHF,TGTGCCACCCCTGGGTCGCCATTTAATTCACCCCTCCACTTT
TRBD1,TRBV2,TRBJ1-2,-,CASSELGTASYGYTF,TGTGCCAGCAGTGAATTGGGGACAGCCAGCTATGGCTACACCTTC
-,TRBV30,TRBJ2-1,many,CAWKHDNEQFF,TGTGCCTGGAAACACGACAATGAGCAGTTCTTC
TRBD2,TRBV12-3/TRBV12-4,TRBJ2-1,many,CASRSETSGVYNEQFF,TGTGCCAGCAGATCCGAGACTAGCGGGGTTTACAATGAGCAGTTCTTC
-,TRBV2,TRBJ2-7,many,CAFRARSSYEQYF,TGTGCTTTTAGGGCACGGAGCTCCTACGAGCAGTACTTC
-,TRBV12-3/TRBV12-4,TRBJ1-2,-,CASSPGVANYGYTF,TGTGCCAGCAGCCCAGGGGTCGCTAACTATGGCTACACCTTC
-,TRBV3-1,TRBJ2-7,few,CASSQDPRDFYEQYF,TGTGCCAGCAGCCAAGATCCAAGGGACTTCTACGAGCAGTACTTC